The 29 T cell receptor beta chains given below trace back to one sample, sequenced in a study of shared clonotypes between healthy human individuals. Using immunoSEQ multiplex PCR, the repertoire was profiled, and TCRdb retains in-frame clones only, with some absent. The table lists about 1.1 million clones, approximately 80% of them singletons. Sample: memory CD4+ T cells from PBMCs. Stated subset: CD45RA-negative fraction. These receptors were collected from a man between 18 and 35 years old in good health. Some clones in this sample may be carry-over from other donors' samples.

This chain uses TRBV5-1 with TRBJ2-5; 7 bases fit TRBD1. The tail of the sequence fits TRBJ2-7 better, so the J call may be wrong. The germline CDR1 and CDR2 sequences are SGHRS and YFSETQ. The CDR3 has 16 residues. In DNA, the CDR3 is TGCGCCAGCAGCGCAGGGGACAGTTTACTAGCCTACGAGCAGTACTTC. Its translation: CASSAGDSLLAYEQYF.

CDR3: CASSLDPPWGVTNEKLFF. The CDR3 DNA follows: TGTGCCAGCAGCTTAGATCCCCCCTGGGGGGTGACTAATGAAAAACTGTTTTTT. This chain uses TRBV7-8 with TRBJ1-4; D is perhaps TRBD1 (5 bases). The germline gives CDR1 SGHVS, CDR2 FQNEAQ. The CDR3 consists of 18 residues. Trimming pared 1 base from V and 2 bases from J, leaving 17 bases between.

A remark on this clone: A far larger clone is one nucleotide away, so this likely arose from a read error. The chain combines TRBV28 with TRBJ2-1, with 9 bases that match TRBD2. The CDR3 sequence is 16 residues long. Per germline, CDR1 MDHEN and CDR2 SYDVKM. This chain's CDR3 is CASSSPGTSSHNEQFF. The CDR3 bases are TGTGCCAGCAGTTCCCCCGGGACTAGCTCCCACAATGAGCAGTTCTTC.

The chain has TRBV28 and TRBJ1-1, with D tentatively TRBD1 (6 bases). This CDR3 is 16 amino acids long. V lost 2 bases, J lost 4 bases, and 17 bases lay in between. The germline CDR1 and CDR2 sequences are MDHEN and SYDVKM. CDR3 amino acids: CASSLTSSGARTEAFF. In DNA form, the CDR3 reads TGTGCCAGCAGTTTAACATCCTCAGGGGCTCGCACTGAAGCTTTCTTT.

This clone appeared a few times. The V and J genes are TRBV19 and TRBJ2-6, with D uncertain. Germline V gene lookup returns CDR1 LNHDA and CDR2 SQIVND (reference sequence). Trimming removed 7 bases from V and 0 bases from J, with 10 bases in between. The CDR3 loop spans 15 amino acids. The CDR3 DNA follows: TGTGCCAGTACCCCACTGAGCTCTGGGGCCAACGTCCTGACTTTC. It specifies CASTPLSSGANVLTF.

V and J are TRBV5-8 and TRBJ1-5, with a weak D call TRBD1 (5 bases). The V gene's germline CDR1 is SGHTS and CDR2 YDEGEE. Trimming removed 1 base at V and 7 bases at J, with 12 bases between. The CDR3 spans 14 residues. The CDR3 here is CASSLLRDSQPQHF. CDR3 coding DNA: TGTGCCAGCAGCTTGTTAAGGGACTCGCAGCCCCAGCATTTT.

J is TRBJ1-1 and V is TRBV9; tentative D call: TRBD1 (5 bases). V gave up 5 bases and J gave up 1 base, with 9 bases separating them. The CDR3 consists of 13 residues. Germline V gene sequence: CDR1 SGDLS, CDR2 YYNGEE. The CDR3 nucleotides read TGTGCCAGCAGGGGAAGGGGGAACACTGAAGCTTTCTTT. Translated: CASRGRGNTEAFF. Using reference TRBV9 and TRBJ1-1 for the parts outside the CDR3, the full variable domain is DSGVTQTPKHLITATGQRVTLRCSPRSGDLSVYWYQQSLDQGLQFLIQYYNGEERAKGNILERFSAQQFPDLHSELNLSSLELGDSALYFCASRGRGNTEAFFGQGTRLTVV.

This clone was picked up one time. The chain uses TRBV2 and TRBJ1-2; TRBD1 agrees at 7 bases. The CDR3 is 14 residues long. V lost 6 bases, J lost 4 bases, and 8 bases stayed unmatched. Germline V lookup: CDR1 SNHLY, CDR2 FYNNEI. The CDR3 DNA reads as TGTGCCAGCAGCCCGACAGGGAGCAGCTATGGCTACACCTTC. This sequence encodes CASSPTGSSYGYTF.

This clone was detected only once. CDR3 bases: TGTGCCAGCAGTGATCTCGGACGGTCTGAAGCTTTCTTT. Protein sequence: CASSDLGRSEAFF. This rearrangement joins TRBV25-1 to TRBJ1-1, with unresolved D. CDR3 size: 13 residues. Germline V CDR1 and CDR2: MGHDK, SYGVNS. V shed 3 bases and J shed 6 bases, with 11 bases lying between them.

This chain joins TRBV18 and TRBJ2-6, with D possibly matching TRBD2 (5 bases). There are 19 residues in the CDR3. The V end was cut by 3 bases, the J end by 0 bases, with 18 bases between. Germline V gives CDR1 KGHSH, CDR2 LQKENI. CDR3 in DNA: TGTGCCAGCTCACCGATTGGAATACTAGGGAGCTCTGGGGCCAACGTCCTGACTTTC. Encoded protein: CASSPIGILGSSGANVLTF.

The chain recombines TRBV9 with TRBJ2-3; 8 bases fit TRBD2. J lost 1 base, V lost 4 bases, and 5 bases had no gene match. This CDR3 is built from 15 residues. Germline CDR1 SGDLS, CDR2 YYNGEE. The CDR3 nucleotides read TGTGCCAGCAGCCCGGGGGGGGACCGCACAGATACGCAGTATTTT. Translated: CASSPGGDRTDTQYF.

This rearrangement joins TRBV2 to TRBJ2-1; D is unclear. This CDR3 is built from 15 residues. Germline CDR1 and CDR2: SNHLY and FYNNEI. V lost 5 bases and J 0 bases, leaving 11 bases between the germline ends. Written as DNA, the CDR3 is TGTGCCAGCAGTCTCCTAGATCCCTCCTACAATGAGCAGTTCTTC. Its protein is CASSLLDPSYNEQFF.

This chain connects TRBV30 to TRBJ1-1; a possible D gene is TRBD1 (6 bases). The CDR3 length is 12 residues. Trimming left V 0 bases short and J 10 bases short, with 12 bases between. Germline CDR1 reads GTSNPN; CDR2 reads SVGIG (reference sequence). Here the CDR3 reads CAWSVWEGGAFF. The CDR3 nucleotides are TGTGCCTGGAGTGTATGGGAAGGGGGAGCTTTCTTT.

This clone was seen only a few times. The CDR3 nucleotides read TGCAGCGGTCGGAGGGGGAACACTGAAGCTTTCTTT. Protein: CSGRRGNTEAFF. This chain links TRBV29-1 with TRBJ1-1, with D possibly being TRBD1 (5 bases). Per germline, CDR1 SQVTM and CDR2 ANQGSEA. The CDR3 runs 12 residues. The V gene lost 7 bases and the J gene lost 1 base, with 10 bases spanning the gap.

V usage is TRBV28 and J usage is TRBJ2-6, with D unresolved. In germline, CDR1 is MDHEN, CDR2 SYDVKM. V gave up 3 bases and J gave up 4 bases, with 10 bases separating them. The length of the CDR3 is 15 residues. The chain's CDR3 is CASSFTTQGANVLTF. CDR3 coding DNA: TGTGCCAGCAGTTTTACGACCCAAGGGGCCAACGTCCTGACTTTC.

The V gene is TRBV9, the J gene TRBJ1-1; D is uncertain. Trimming pared 0 bases from V and 4 bases from J, leaving 13 bases between. Germline CDR1 SGDLS, CDR2 YYNGEE. The CDR3 covers 15 residues. This CDR3 reads CASSVEEGRSTEAFF. CDR3 DNA: TGTGCCAGCAGCGTAGAGGAGGGCCGCAGCACTGAAGCTTTCTTT.

The J gene is TRBJ1-2, the V gene TRBV5-1, with 9 nucleotides matching TRBD1. Germline loops: CDR1 SGHRS, CDR2 YFSETQ. V was clipped by 2 bases and J by 6 bases; unmatched bases: 8. The CDR3 is 15 amino acids. The CDR3 nucleotides are TGCGCCAGCAGCTTAGGCTTAAGGACAGGGGATGGCTACACCTTC. This encodes CASSLGLRTGDGYTF.

The chain couples TRBV7-2 to TRBJ2-5; the match to TRBD2 covers 8 bases. There are 13 residues in the CDR3. V dropped 6 bases and J dropped 5; count of bases not matched to a gene: 5. Germline assignment: CDR1 SGHTA and CDR2 FQGNSA. Here the CDR3 DNA reads TGTGCCAGCAGGGGACTAGGGGGGGAGACCCAGTACTTC. Translated, it gives CASRGLGGETQYF. Full variable domain (remainder filled in from reference TRBV7-2 and TRBJ2-5): GAGVSQSPSNKVTEKGKDVELRCDPISGHTALYWYRQSLGQGLEFLIYFQGNSAPDKSGLPSDRFSAERTGGSVSTLTIQRTQQEDSAVYLCASRGLGGETQYFGPGTRLLVL.

The chain combines TRBV2 with TRBJ2-2; the match to TRBD2 covers 11 bases. This CDR3 region has 15 residues. V was pared by 4 bases and J by 3 bases, with 1 base of the junction left unmatched. Germline CDR1 reads SNHLY; CDR2 reads FYNNEI. The DNA for the CDR3 is TGTGCCAGCAGTGTAGCGGGAGGGTACACCGGGGAGCTGTTTTTT. Its protein product is CASSVAGGYTGELFF.

The rearrangement links TRBV19 to TRBJ1-5; 7 bases are a match to TRBD1. The V and J ends lost 5 bases and 5 bases, in that order; junction bases with no gene match: 18. The CDR3 sequence is 18 residues long. The germline V gene encodes CDR1 LNHDA and CDR2 SQIVND (reference sequence). The CDR3 coding sequence is TGTGCCAGTAGTTCGAAGCCCGGGACAGCACCCTTGTATCAGCCCCAGCATTTT. Translated, it gives CASSSKPGTAPLYQPQHF.

This clone has more than one count but fewer than ten. The same CDR3 arises from other DNA sequences in this sample as well. The rearrangement joins TRBV7-9 to TRBJ1-1; D is uncertain. Germline CDR1 reads SEHNR; CDR2 reads FQNEAQ (reference sequence). V lost 3 bases and J lost 3, with 8 bases in between. This CDR3 is built from 13 residues. This CDR3 reads CASSFTEDTEAFF. CDR3 sequence (DNA): TGTGCCAGCAGCTTCACAGAGGACACTGAAGCTTTCTTT.

Turning to this clone: The sample has other DNA sequences that encode this CDR3 too. This sequence joins TRBV28 and TRBJ2-1; 9 bases line up with TRBD2. The CDR3 runs 14 residues. Germline CDR1 MDHEN, CDR2 SYDVKM. V lost 6 bases and J lost 7; bases outside the gene matches: 7. CDR3 sequence reads: CASSLAGVKNEQFF. As DNA, the CDR3 is TGTGCCAGCAGCTTAGCGGGAGTGAAGAATGAGCAGTTCTTC.

The chain joins TRBV2 to TRBJ2-2, with D perhaps given as TRBD1 or TRBD2 (5 bases each). Germline CDR1 and CDR2: SNHLY and FYNNEI. The length of the CDR3 is 15 residues. V shed 3 bases and J shed 2 bases, with 10 bases lying between them. The CDR3 sequence is CASSDTGTNTGELFF. The CDR3, as DNA: TGTGCCAGCAGTGATACGGGGACCAACACCGGGGAGCTGTTTTTT.

The chain is built from TRBV4-1 and TRBJ2-1; possible D gene TRBD2, 6 bases. V dropped 0 bases and J dropped 7 bases, with 19 bases sitting between them. The length of the CDR3 is 17 residues. Germline CDR1 is MGHRA and CDR2 is YSYEKL. The CDR3 nucleotides are TGCGCCAGCAGCCAAGAGGCGGGTGGACCCGCGGGGAATGAGCAGTTCTTC. Amino acids: CASSQEAGGPAGNEQFF.

The chain carries TRBV30 and TRBJ2-1; 9 bases map to TRBD2. J gave up 7 bases and V 0 bases, and 10 bases lay outside the gene matches. Germline CDR1 reads GTSNPN; CDR2 reads SVGIG (reference sequence). This CDR3 comprises 16 residues. The CDR3 reads CAWSVLASGNWNEQFF. The DNA of the CDR3 is TGTGCCTGGAGTGTACTAGCTAGCGGGAATTGGAATGAGCAGTTCTTC.

The CDR3 region is CASRLSIITNTIYF. CDR3 DNA: TGTGCCAGCAGACTTTCTATTATTACAAACACCATATATTTT. J is TRBJ1-3 and V is TRBV4-2; D gene uncertain. Germline-derived CDR1 and CDR2 are LGHNA and YNFKEQ. The V end lost 6 bases, the J end lost 6 bases, and 15 bases lay between the germline ends. The CDR3 totals 14 residues.

The chain uses TRBV27 and TRBJ2-1; 7 nucleotides line up with TRBD2. V lost 7 bases to trimming and J lost 7 bases; unmatched junction nucleotides: 13. CDR1 is MNHEY, CDR2 SMNVEV, per germline (reference sequence). The CDR3 runs to 15 residues. In DNA, the CDR3 is TGTGCCAGCAATTGGAGAGCGGGGTCCAGAAATGAGCAGTTCTTC. Translated: CASNWRAGSRNEQFF.

The V call is TRBV28, the J call TRBJ2-3; TRBD2 agrees at 12 bases. This CDR3 has 20 residues. V lost 4 bases, J lost 6 bases, and 20 bases stayed unmatched. CDR1 MDHEN and CDR2 SYDVKM come from the germline V gene. This CDR3 reads CASSSFGLAGSDGKRDTQYF. As DNA, the CDR3 is TGTGCCAGCAGTTCTTTCGGACTAGCGGGGTCCGATGGGAAACGGGATACGCAGTATTTT.

The chain is built from TRBV28 and TRBJ2-7; maybe TRBD1 (5 bases). Trimming shortened V by 8 bases and J by 2 bases, and 16 bases separated the two germline ends. The CDR3 sequence is 14 residues long. Germline values: CDR1 MDHEN, CDR2 SYDVKM. CDR3 protein: CASRRTRATYEQYF. The DNA for the CDR3 is TGTGCCAGCCGGCGGACAAGGGCCACCTACGAGCAGTACTTC.